This TCR beta chain was documented in a study of blood T cell repertoires in COVID-19. Assay: immunoSEQ multiplex PCR; the TCRdb copy retains only in-frame clones and omits some. The sample has tens of thousands of clones, 90% seen once. V lost 5 bases and J 7 bases, leaving 22 bases between the germline ends. Germline values: CDR1 MNHEY, CDR2 SVGEGT. The CDR3 consists of 16 residues. The TCR comes from a young man with COVID-19, enrolled during active disease. Sequenced: peripheral blood. V is TRBV6-2 or TRBV6-3 and J is TRBJ2-3; perhaps TRBD1 as D (6 bases). The CDR3 is CASSKDRSVSGYTQYF. The CDR3 DNA reads TGTGCCAGCAGTAAAGACAGGTCCGTAAGCGGTTATACGCAGTATTTT.